The 9 T cell receptor beta chains listed next were all sequenced from one sample in a study of blood T cells in healthy people across ages. A J-beta primer mix and a sample-barcoded 5' primer were used in a second PCR of roughly 6 to 12 cycles. One entry per CDR3 protein, called by TCRdb with MiXCR from the 5' RACE reads. The sample records some 790,000 distinct CDR3 sequences, more than 25% being singletons. Material: blood. These receptors came from a woman at least 80 years old in good health.

This clonotype was detected a few times. The chain employs TRBV15 and TRBJ2-3, with TRBD2 matching over 10 bases. Germline V lookup: CDR1 LNHNV, CDR2 YYDKDF (reference sequence). The CDR3 loop spans 16 amino acids. V shed 4 bases, J shed 0 bases, and the junction held 4 bases outside the gene matches. The CDR3 nucleotides are TGTGCCACCAGCAAAAAGACTAGCGGGAGCACAGATACGCAGTATTTT. Its protein product is CATSKKTSGSTDTQYF. The full variable domain, in which reference TRBV15 and TRBJ2-3 provide the parts outside the CDR3, is DAMVIQNPRYQVTQFGKPVTLSCSQTLNHNVMYWYQQKSSQAPKLLFHYYDKDFNNEADTPDNFQSRRPNTSFCFLDIRSPGLGDTAMYLCATSKKTSGSTDTQYFGPGTRLTVL.

The CDR3 protein is CSARDPGTATNGYTF. In DNA form, the CDR3 reads TGCAGTGCTAGAGACCCCGGGACAGCGACGAACGGATACACCTTC. This rearrangement joins TRBV20-1 to TRBJ1-2, with TRBD1 identical over 7 bases. J gave up 11 bases and V 0 bases, and 15 bases lay outside the gene matches. Per germline, CDR1 DFQATT and CDR2 SNEGSKA (reference sequence). This CDR3 region has 15 residues.

This clonotype was seen ten or more times. The chain joins TRBV5-5 to TRBJ2-5, with 8 positions matching TRBD2. Germline V gene sequence: CDR1 SGHKS, CDR2 YYEKEE (reference sequence). The CDR3 loop spans 16 amino acids. The junction had 9 bases not matched to a gene; V was cut back by 0 bases and J by 5 bases. The chain's CDR3 is CASSLGVGLAGETQYF. The CDR3 DNA reads TGTGCCAGCAGCTTGGGGGTTGGACTAGCCGGGGAGACCCAGTACTTC.

The rearrangement joins TRBV6-6 to TRBJ2-5; tentatively, D is TRBD1 or TRBD2 (6 bases each). V shed 7 bases and J shed 11 bases, with 23 bases lying between them. Germline-derived CDR1 and CDR2 are MNHNY and SVGAGI (reference sequence). The length of the CDR3 is 14 residues. The CDR3 spells CASTLGGQSHEQYF. CDR3 in DNA: TGTGCCAGCACATTGGGGGGCCAGTCCCATGAGCAGTACTTC.

This clonotype has ten or more counts. The V gene is TRBV21-1, the J gene TRBJ2-5; the table's D call TRBD2 went unverified against the DNA. TRBV21-1 constitutes a pseudogene. This CDR3 has 14 amino acids. CDR3 residues: CASRTRGGVRAEYF. The DNA for the CDR3 is TGTGCCAGCCGCACGCGGGGGGGAGTCAGGGCGGAGTACTTC.

This sequence joins TRBV7-6 and TRBJ2-1; 9 bases are shared with TRBD2. J lost 3 bases, V lost 4 bases, and 10 bases had no gene match. CDR1 and CDR2 from the germline V gene are SGHVS and FNYEAQ. The CDR3 runs to 17 residues. Here the CDR3 reads CASSSYLLAGDYNEQFF. In nucleotides, the CDR3 is TGTGCCAGCAGCTCCTACCTTTTAGCGGGGGACTACAATGAGCAGTTCTTC.

The chain joins TRBV6-5 to TRBJ2-1; 7 bases are a match to TRBD2. This CDR3 is 18 amino acids long. Germline loops: CDR1 MNHEY, CDR2 SVGAGI. With 0 bases clipped from V and 0 bases from J, the junction kept 8 bases outside the gene matches. CDR3 in amino acids: CASSYSTSPDSSYNEQFF. DNA of the CDR3: TGTGCCAGCAGTTACTCGACTAGCCCGGATAGCTCCTACAATGAGCAGTTCTTC.

This clonotype was observed many times. The V gene is TRBV20-1, the J gene TRBJ1-5, with 8 bases fitting TRBD1. The V gene's germline CDR1 is DFQATT and CDR2 SNEGSKA (reference sequence). J lost 7 bases, V lost 0 bases, and 14 bases had no gene match. The CDR3 loop spans 17 amino acids. The CDR3 here is CSARDRIGRGQGQPQHF. CDR3 sequence (DNA): TGCAGTGCTAGAGATCGAATCGGCAGGGGGCAGGGACAGCCCCAGCATTTT.

The table lists this clonotype with a few counts. This chain connects TRBV28 to TRBJ1-2, with 9 nucleotides matching TRBD1. There are 17 residues in the CDR3. CDR1 is MDHEN, CDR2 SYDVKM, per germline. V was clipped by 7 bases and J by 6 bases; unmatched bases: 18. CDR3 region: CASTTNPAGTGIHGYTF. CDR3 coding DNA: TGTGCCAGCACCACCAACCCTGCCGGGACAGGGATTCATGGCTACACCTTC.